These 18 T cell receptor beta chains share one sample of origin, sequenced in a study of T-cell reconstitution after alpha-beta-depleted transplantation in children. Molecular barcoding with unique molecular identifiers was used for the TCRbeta library. TCRdb redid the calling of the PCR reads with MiXCR, one entry per CDR3 protein. The sample consists of more than 400,000 distinct CDR3 sequences, more than 9.5% of them appearing once. This material consisted of PBMCs, mostly from graft donor cells, taken 180 days after TCRalphabeta/CD19-depleted stem cell transplant. The receptors were gathered from a female patient aged 2-10 years who had a stem cell transplant for aplastic anemia, so the T cells may come from the graft donor.

The chain links TRBV11-2 to TRBJ2-6, with 7 bases lining up with TRBD1. V gave up 4 bases and J gave up 0 bases; unmatched junction bases: 9. The germline V gene encodes CDR1 SGHAT and CDR2 FQNNGV. CDR3 length: 18 amino acids. CDR3 sequence reads: CASSSDRVILSGANVLTF. DNA of the CDR3: TGTGCCAGCAGCTCCGACAGGGTAATCCTCTCTGGGGCCAACGTCCTGACTTTC.

This clonotype was found a few times. The CDR3 DNA is TGTGCCAGCAGCTCCCGCGGGCGCGAGCAGTACGTC. Translating it yields CASSSRGREQYV. V is TRBV7-9 and J is TRBJ2-7, with D tentatively TRBD2 (5 bases). V was cut by 4 bases and J by 6 bases, with 10 bases left in between. The CDR3 loop spans 12 amino acids. Per the germline V gene, CDR1 is SEHNR and CDR2 is FQNEAQ (reference sequence).

The chain employs TRBV28 and TRBJ2-5; TRBD2 aligns across 8 bases. The CDR3 covers 14 residues. CDR1 MDHEN and CDR2 SYDVKM come from the germline V gene. V trimming: 3 bases; J trimming: 5 bases; junction bases outside the gene matches: 5. The CDR3 reads CASSLVREGETQYF. The CDR3 region has the DNA TGTGCCAGCAGTTTGGTACGGGAGGGCGAGACCCAGTACTTC.

The chain employs TRBV28 and TRBJ1-5; TRBD1 is a possible D gene (6 bases). The CDR3 runs 15 residues. V gave up 7 bases and J gave up 3 bases, with 16 bases separating them. Germline V gives CDR1 MDHEN, CDR2 SYDVKM. The CDR3 DNA is TGTGCCAGCAACCCACTGGACAGCGACAATCAGCCCCAGCATTTT. Translated: CASNPLDSDNQPQHF.

This clonotype has at least ten counts. This chain links TRBV29-1 with TRBJ2-5, with a weak D call TRBD1 (5 bases). V gave up 1 base and J gave up 5 bases, with 17 bases separating them. The CDR3 totals 15 residues. Germline lookup yields CDR1 SQVTM and CDR2 ANQGSEA. This CDR3 reads CSVEGRSWAGETQYF. The CDR3 coding sequence is TGCAGCGTTGAAGGGCGGTCTTGGGCAGGGGAGACCCAGTACTTC.

CDR3 nucleotides: TGTGCCAGCAGTTTAGCCAGACCGATATCTAACTATGGCTACACCTTC. Translation: CASSLARPISNYGYTF. The chain combines TRBV12-3 or TRBV12-4 with TRBJ1-2; D remains ambiguous. The V end lost 0 bases, the J end lost 0 bases, and 11 bases lay between the germline ends. This CDR3 is built from 16 residues.

The chain is built from TRBV6-2 or TRBV6-3 and TRBJ2-1, with 7 bases fitting TRBD2. CDR1 is MNHEY and CDR2 is SVGEGT in the germline V gene. V was pared by 2 bases and J by 10 bases, with 8 bases of the junction left unmatched. CDR3 length: 14 amino acids. CDR3: CASSYGLEEEEQFF. DNA for the CDR3: TGTGCCAGCAGTTACGGACTAGAAGAGGAAGAGCAGTTCTTC.

CDR3 in amino acids: CSARAVRDSQPQHF. CDR3 sequence (DNA): TGCAGTGCTAGAGCTGTAAGGGACAGTCAGCCCCAGCATTTT. The rearrangement uses TRBV20-1 and TRBJ1-5; TRBD1 aligns across 7 bases. V was clipped by 1 base and J by 6 bases; unmatched bases: 6. CDR3 size: 14 residues. Germline V CDR1 and CDR2: DFQATT, SNEGSKA (reference sequence).

V gene TRBV10-3 combines with J gene TRBJ2-5, with TRBD2 matching over 15 bases. With 9 bases clipped from V and 3 bases from J, the junction kept 2 bases outside the gene matches. This CDR3 contains 14 residues. The germline gives CDR1 ENHRY, CDR2 SYGVKD. CDR3: CAIGLAGGEETQYF. DNA of the CDR3: TGTGCCATAGGACTAGCGGGAGGGGAAGAGACCCAGTACTTC.

The V and J genes are TRBV20-1 and TRBJ2-1, with 8 nucleotides matching TRBD2. This CDR3 region has 13 residues. J lost 6 bases, V lost 0 bases, and 1 base had no gene match. The V gene's germline CDR1 is DFQATT and CDR2 SNEGSKA (reference sequence). The CDR3 nucleotides read TGCAGTGCTAGAGATGGACTAGCCAATGAGCAGTTCTTC. Translation: CSARDGLANEQFF.

V is TRBV29-1 and J is TRBJ2-2; possible D gene TRBD1, 6 bases. The CDR3 is 15 amino acids. Trimming took off 4 bases at V and 6 bases at J, with 18 bases between the two ends. Germline CDR1 reads SQVTM; CDR2 reads ANQGSEA. The CDR3 coding sequence is TGCAGCGTTGGCACCAGTACAGGGAGCCCCGGGGAGCTGTTTTTT. Translation: CSVGTSTGSPGELFF.

This clonotype was detected only once. The V and J genes are TRBV18 and TRBJ2-4; D is possibly TRBD1 (6 bases). The CDR3 covers 19 residues. Germline CDR1 KGHSH, CDR2 LQKENI. Trimming shortened V by 4 bases and J by 0 bases, and 22 bases separated the two germline ends. For the CDR3, the DNA is TGTGCCAGCTCACTTACAACAGGGCCCGCCCGCGTAGCCAAAAACATTCAGTACTTC. Translated, it gives CASSLTTGPARVAKNIQYF.

This clonotype has a handful of counts. This rearrangement joins TRBV5-5 to TRBJ2-5; a possible D gene is TRBD2 (6 bases). The CDR3 sequence is 13 residues long. V lost 1 base and J lost 7, with 11 bases in between. CDR1 and CDR2 from the germline V gene are SGHKS and YYEKEE (reference sequence). CDR3 protein: CASSLTGESTQYF. The DNA for the CDR3 is TGTGCCAGCAGCTTGACGGGAGAATCGACCCAGTACTTC.

This clonotype was seen a few times. The rearrangement joins TRBV12-3 or TRBV12-4 to TRBJ1-1; TRBD1 is a possible D gene (5 bases). The CDR3 has 13 amino acids. The V and J ends lost 7 bases and 6 bases respectively, with 15 bases between them. The CDR3 region is CASTNLRGAEAFF. The CDR3 region has the DNA TGTGCCAGCACCAACCTAAGGGGAGCTGAAGCTTTCTTT.

This clonotype was counted ten times or more. The chain recombines TRBV29-1 with TRBJ1-1; D remains unclear. Trimming took 1 base from V and 5 from J, leaving 8 bases between them. Germline-derived CDR1 and CDR2 are SQVTM and ANQGSEA. The CDR3 is 12 amino acids. CDR3 coding DNA: TGCAGCGTTGAAGGGTCTGGGACTGAAGCTTTCTTT. Amino acids: CSVEGSGTEAFF.

The chain employs TRBV6-2 or TRBV6-3 and TRBJ2-7; TRBD2 aligns across 13 bases. CDR3 length: 16 amino acids. The germline CDR1 and CDR2 sequences are MNHEY and SVGEGT. J was trimmed by 3 bases and V by 0 bases; bases with no gene match: 2. The CDR3 DNA follows: TGTGCCAGCAGTTACTCTTGGACTAGCGGGAGCTACGAGCAGTACTTC. This codes for CASSYSWTSGSYEQYF.

The chain carries TRBV7-2 and TRBJ1-3, with 7 nucleotides matching TRBD1. Germline CDR1 is SGHTA and CDR2 is FQGNSA. V lost 1 base and J lost 3; bases outside the gene matches: 9. The CDR3 length is 17 residues. The CDR3 sequence is CASSLVPLGTVGNTIYF. Written as DNA, the CDR3 is TGTGCCAGCAGCTTAGTCCCTCTAGGGACAGTTGGAAACACCATATATTTT.

This clonotype came up a few times. The V and J genes are TRBV7-8 and TRBJ2-5; possible D gene TRBD1, 6 bases. Trimming stripped 7 bases from V and 4 bases from J, with 22 bases between. Germline V gene sequence: CDR1 SGHVS, CDR2 FQNEAQ. There are 16 residues in the CDR3. CDR3 loop: CASISRGHSFLETQYF. In nucleotides, the CDR3 is TGTGCCAGCATCTCCCGGGGACACTCGTTTCTAGAGACCCAGTACTTC.